The 26 T cell receptor beta chains below come from one sample, sequenced in a study of T cells of healthy individuals. TCRdb recomputed calls from the 5' RACE reads with MiXCR, one row per CDR3 protein. The sample carries some 85,000 distinct CDR3 sequences, roughly 5% recorded once. Every receptor here comes from a female donor in good health.

There are a few counts of this clonotype. The gene calls are TRBV10-3 and TRBJ2-3; unclear D gene. CDR1 is ENHRY and CDR2 is SYGVKD in the germline V gene. Deletions cut 8 bases from V and 0 bases from J, with 12 bases between. This CDR3 comprises 14 residues. The CDR3 sequence: CAIGFTSSTDTQYF. DNA of the CDR3: TGTGCCATCGGTTTCACATCCAGCACAGATACGCAGTATTTT.

This clonotype has just a few counts. The V gene is TRBV28, the J gene TRBJ1-5; D remains unclear. Germline CDR1 is MDHEN and CDR2 is SYDVKM. The CDR3 extends over 15 amino acids. V was trimmed by 3 bases and J by 3 bases, leaving 12 bases between them. The CDR3 DNA reads TGTGCCAGCAGTTTGACATCCAGTCCCAATCAGCCCCAGCATTTT. Translating it yields CASSLTSSPNQPQHF.

This clonotype was picked up many times. This chain joins TRBV7-9 and TRBJ2-2; D is possibly TRBD2 (5 bases). The CDR3 loop spans 16 amino acids. Deletions cut 5 bases from V and 1 base from J, with 14 bases between. The germline V gene has CDR1 SEHNR and CDR2 FQNEAQ (reference sequence). CDR3 nucleotides: TGTGCCAGCAGCCACCCGAGAGGGAGGAACACCGGGGAGCTGTTTTTT. It is translated as CASSHPRGRNTGELFF.

J is TRBJ1-2 and V is TRBV29-1; D unresolved. Germline V gene sequence: CDR1 SQVTM, CDR2 ANQGSEA. This CDR3 is 14 amino acids long. Trimming removed 0 bases from V and 4 bases from J, with 12 bases in between. The CDR3 sequence: CSVEDLGLLYGYTF. Written as DNA, the CDR3 is TGCAGCGTTGAAGATCTAGGATTACTCTATGGCTACACCTTC.

Ten or more counts support this clonotype. J is TRBJ2-1 and V is TRBV4-2; 12 bases match TRBD2. Unmatched junction bases numbered 3, after V lost 0 bases and J lost 6 bases. The germline gives CDR1 LGHNA, CDR2 YNFKEQ. This CDR3 is 16 amino acids long. The CDR3 DNA is TGTGCCAGCAGCCAAGAACCTAGCGGGAGGGGCAATGAGCAGTTCTTC. The encoded protein is CASSQEPSGRGNEQFF.

This clonotype has just a few counts. This chain connects TRBV5-7 to TRBJ1-2, with 8 bases lining up with TRBD1. TRBV5-7 falls under the ORF class, with uncertain function. The ends lost 0 bases at V and 2 bases at J; junction bases unmatched: 6. The CDR3 contains 16 residues. CDR3 coding DNA: TGTGCCAGCAGCTTGGGACAGGGGCTCAGGAACTATGGCTACACCTTC. Translation gives CASSLGQGLRNYGYTF.

This clonotype appeared a few times. The chain uses TRBV5-8 and TRBJ1-6; no clear D gene. This CDR3 comprises 13 residues. Germline CDR1 reads SGHTS; CDR2 reads YDEGEE. Between the trimmed V and J ends, which lost 6 bases and 7 bases, there was a span of 11 bases. The CDR3 nucleotides are TGTGCCAGCAATCTACTCGCAAATTCACCCCTCCACTTT. Translation: CASNLLANSPLHF.

This clonotype occurred many times. This chain uses TRBV11-2 with TRBJ1-1; D possibly corresponds to TRBD1 (6 bases). This CDR3 comprises 14 residues. The ends were cut back, 4 bases at V and 4 bases at J, with 13 bases in the middle. Germline loops: CDR1 SGHAT, CDR2 FQNNGV. CDR3 amino acids: CASSSAGAGTEAFF. The CDR3 DNA follows: TGTGCCAGCAGCTCGGCAGGGGCGGGCACTGAAGCTTTCTTT.

The genes are TRBV20-1 and TRBJ1-5, with 11 bases identical to TRBD1. This CDR3 spans 14 amino acids. The V and J ends lost 5 bases and 7 bases, in that order; junction bases with no gene match: 7. Per the germline V gene, CDR1 is DFQATT and CDR2 is SNEGSKA (reference sequence). The CDR3 sequence: CSAQGTGGKQPQHF. As DNA, the CDR3 is TGCAGTGCTCAGGGGACAGGGGGGAAGCAGCCCCAGCATTTT.

The rearrangement links TRBV28 to TRBJ2-7; D is unclear. V gave up 8 bases and J gave up 2 bases, with 22 bases separating them. The CDR3 extends over 16 amino acids. Looked up from germline, CDR1 is MDHEN and CDR2 is SYDVKM. CDR3 in DNA: TGTGCCAGCCGTCACTCGGACCCCGGACGAGCCTACGAGCAGTACTTC. As protein: CASRHSDPGRAYEQYF. Combining the CDR3 with reference TRBV28 and TRBJ2-7 gives the whole variable domain DVKVTQSSRYLVKRTGEKVFLECVQDMDHENMFWYRQDPGLGLRLIYFSYDVKMKEKGDIPEGYSVSREKKERFSLILESASTNQTSMYLCASRHSDPGRAYEQYFGPGTRLTVT.

At least ten counts were recorded for this clonotype. This rearrangement joins TRBV20-1 to TRBJ2-6; D gene ambiguous. Germline CDR1 and CDR2: DFQATT and SNEGSKA (reference sequence). The CDR3 is 17 residues long. Trimming took off 3 bases at V and 0 bases at J, with 15 bases between the two ends. The DNA for the CDR3 is TGCAGTGCTAGTTCCGGCAAACCTTCCTCTGGGGCCAACGTCCTGACTTTC. Amino acid sequence: CSASSGKPSSGANVLTF.

Ten or more counts support this clonotype. This chain joins TRBV6-2 or TRBV6-3 and TRBJ2-1; TRBD2 is a possible D gene (6 bases). Germline CDR1 MNHEY, CDR2 SVGEGT. The V end lost 0 bases, the J end lost 7 bases, and 22 bases lay between the germline ends. CDR3 size: 18 residues. This CDR3 is CASSYSIASGRRFNEQFF. In nucleotides, the CDR3 is TGTGCCAGCAGTTACTCGATTGCGTCAGGGAGGAGATTTAATGAGCAGTTCTTC.

This clonotype was detected ten times or more. The chain has TRBV25-1 and TRBJ2-1, with D possibly matching TRBD2 (5 bases). CDR1 is MGHDK and CDR2 is SYGVNS in the germline V gene. CDR3 length: 12 amino acids. Trimming stripped 4 bases from V and 10 bases from J, with 11 bases between. CDR3 bases: TGTGCCAGCAGTGGGGAGTCCAACGAGCAGTTCTTC. This gives the protein CASSGESNEQFF. The full variable domain, completed using reference TRBV25-1 and TRBJ2-1, is EADIYQTPRYLVIGTGKKITLECSQTMGHDKMYWYQQDPGMELHLIHYSYGVNSTEKGDLSSESTVSRIRTEHFPLTLESARPSHTSQYLCASSGESNEQFFGPGTRLTVL.

Notes on this clonotype: A read error may explain this, as a much larger clone is one base away. The chain has TRBV29-1 and TRBJ1-3; D gene unclear. This CDR3 contains 13 residues. CDR1 is SQVTM, CDR2 ANQGSEA, per germline. CDR3 sequence reads: CSVGETSGDTIYF. The CDR3 DNA sequence: TGCAGCGTTGGGGAGACCTCTGGAGACACCATATATTTT.

This clonotype came up a few times. The chain uses TRBV13 and TRBJ1-2; D gene ambiguous. Trimming removed 7 bases at V and 5 bases at J, with 14 bases between. This CDR3 contains 13 residues. Germline-derived CDR1 and CDR2 are PRHDT and FYEKMQ (reference sequence). In nucleotides, the CDR3 is TGTGCCAGCAACTCCCGGACGGTGTATGGCTACACCTTC. Amino acids: CASNSRTVYGYTF.

The V call is TRBV7-9, the J call TRBJ1-1, with 7 bases lining up with TRBD1. V lost 2 bases, J lost 0 bases, and 0 bases stayed unmatched. The CDR3 runs 14 residues. Germline V gene lookup returns CDR1 SEHNR and CDR2 FQNEAQ (reference sequence). The CDR3 coding sequence is TGTGCCAGCAGCTTACAGGGGGTGAACACTGAAGCTTTCTTT. Translating it yields CASSLQGVNTEAFF.

This clonotype was detected only a few times. The chain employs TRBV7-2 and TRBJ1-4, with D possibly TRBD1 on 6 matching bases. The CDR3 sequence is 15 residues long. V was pared by 5 bases and J by 0 bases, with 10 bases between. From germline, CDR1 is SGHTA and CDR2 FQGNSA. CDR3 DNA sequence: TGTGCCAGCAGCCCCCAGGGGTCAACTAATGAAAAACTGTTTTTT. It translates to CASSPQGSTNEKLFF.

Many counts were recorded for this clonotype. V is TRBV5-4 and J is TRBJ1-2; D may be TRBD1 (6 bases). The CDR3 sequence is 14 residues long. Germline loops: CDR1 SGHNT, CDR2 YYREEE (reference sequence). The ends were cut back, 3 bases at V and 8 bases at J, with 17 bases in the middle. The CDR3 DNA reads TGTGCCAGCAGCTCGACGGTGGGGGCGCGGGGCTACACCTTC. This gives the protein CASSSTVGARGYTF.

The V call is TRBV7-9, the J call TRBJ2-6; D remains ambiguous. The V gene's germline CDR1 is SEHNR and CDR2 FQNEAQ (reference sequence). Trimming cost V 0 bases and J 0 bases, with 6 bases left between them. CDR3 length equals 16 residues. The DNA of the CDR3 is TGTGCCAGCAGCTTAGCGGACCCCTCTGGGGCCAACGTCCTGACTTTC. It yields the protein CASSLADPSGANVLTF.

This clonotype was seen many times. The gene calls are TRBV5-1 and TRBJ2-1; maybe TRBD1 (6 bases). Trimming shortened V by 4 bases and J by 5 bases, and 13 bases separated the two germline ends. The CDR3 has 14 residues. Germline assignment: CDR1 SGHRS and CDR2 YFSETQ. CDR3: CASSLQGSDNEQFF. The CDR3 nucleotides read TGCGCCAGCAGCCTACAGGGATCTGACAATGAGCAGTTCTTC. The variable domain in full, completed from reference TRBV5-1 and TRBJ2-1, reads KAGVTQTPRYLIKTRGQQVTLSCSPISGHRSVSWYQQTPGQGLQFLFEYFSETQRNKGNFPGRFSGRQFSNSRSEMNVSTLELGDSALYLCASSLQGSDNEQFFGPGTRLTVL.

There are many counts of this clonotype. V gene TRBV6-2 or TRBV6-3 combines with J gene TRBJ1-2; D might be TRBD1 (5 bases). The CDR3 totals 18 residues. CDR1 MNHEY and CDR2 SVGEGT come from the germline V gene. Trimming stripped 8 bases from V and 2 bases from J, with 27 bases between. The CDR3 reads CASGRSGTRSASNYGYTF. The CDR3 DNA follows: TGTGCCAGCGGGAGATCCGGGACCCGGTCCGCCTCAAACTATGGCTACACCTTC.

This clonotype was recorded many times. The rearrangement joins TRBV4-2 to TRBJ2-1; 7 bases fit TRBD2. V lost 1 base and J lost 6; bases outside the gene matches: 15. This CDR3 spans 18 amino acids. Germline assignment: CDR1 LGHNA and CDR2 YNFKEQ. The CDR3 loop is CASSQAFGEGRLSNEQFF. The CDR3 nucleotides read TGTGCCAGCAGCCAAGCGTTCGGGGAGGGCCGATTATCCAATGAGCAGTTCTTC.

The gene calls are TRBV20-1 and TRBJ2-7; perhaps TRBD2 as D (6 bases). The germline V gene has CDR1 DFQATT and CDR2 SNEGSKA (reference sequence). The CDR3 sequence is 15 residues long. V dropped 0 bases and J dropped 0 bases, with 12 bases sitting between them. CDR3 bases: TGCAGTGCTAGAGATCTTGCGGGGAGCTCCTACGAGCAGTACTTC. Its protein is CSARDLAGSSYEQYF.

As to this clonotype: A read error is possible here, since a much larger clone lies one base away. J is TRBJ1-3 and V is TRBV13, with TRBD1 matching over 7 bases. This CDR3 region has 14 residues. The germline V gene has CDR1 PRHDT and CDR2 FYEKMQ (reference sequence). Trimming cost V 4 bases and J 3 bases; bases outside gene matches: 3. In DNA form, the CDR3 reads TGTGCCAGCAGCTCACAGGGGCGTGGAAACACCATATATTTT. Translating it yields CASSSQGRGNTIYF.

The chain is built from TRBV9 and TRBJ2-2; 8 nucleotides line up with TRBD1. Germline values: CDR1 SGDLS, CDR2 YYNGEE. This CDR3 has 15 residues. The V gene end was trimmed by 0 bases and the J gene end by 6 bases; junction bases not matched to a gene: 4. DNA for the CDR3: TGTGCCAGCAGCGTAGACAGGGGGATTCCCGGGGAGCTGTTTTTT. Amino acids: CASSVDRGIPGELFF.

The rearrangement joins TRBV9 to TRBJ1-3, with a tentative D call TRBD1 (6 bases). Trimming took 3 bases from V and 0 from J, leaving 10 bases between them. CDR3 size: 15 residues. Germline CDR1 and CDR2: SGDLS and YYNGEE. For the CDR3, the DNA is TGTGCCAGCAGCGAGGGACACTACTCTGGAAACACCATATATTTT. This sequence encodes CASSEGHYSGNTIYF.